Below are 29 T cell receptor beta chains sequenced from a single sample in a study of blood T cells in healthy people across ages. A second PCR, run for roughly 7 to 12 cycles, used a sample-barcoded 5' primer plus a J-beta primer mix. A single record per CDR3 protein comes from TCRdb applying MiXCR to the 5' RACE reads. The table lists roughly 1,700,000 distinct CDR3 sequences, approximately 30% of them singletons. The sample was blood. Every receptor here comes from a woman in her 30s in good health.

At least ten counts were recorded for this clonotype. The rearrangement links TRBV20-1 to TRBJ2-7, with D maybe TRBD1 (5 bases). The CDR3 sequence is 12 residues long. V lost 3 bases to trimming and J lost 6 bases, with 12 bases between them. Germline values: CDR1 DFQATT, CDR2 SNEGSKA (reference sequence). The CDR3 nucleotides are TGCAGTGCTAGCTCGAAGGGGTTCGAGCAGTACTTC. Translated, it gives CSASSKGFEQYF.

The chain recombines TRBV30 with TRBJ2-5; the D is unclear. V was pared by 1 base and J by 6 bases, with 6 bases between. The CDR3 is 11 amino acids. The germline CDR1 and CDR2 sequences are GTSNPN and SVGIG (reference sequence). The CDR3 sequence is CAWSARKTQYF. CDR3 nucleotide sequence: TGTGCCTGGAGTGCAAGAAAGACCCAGTACTTC.

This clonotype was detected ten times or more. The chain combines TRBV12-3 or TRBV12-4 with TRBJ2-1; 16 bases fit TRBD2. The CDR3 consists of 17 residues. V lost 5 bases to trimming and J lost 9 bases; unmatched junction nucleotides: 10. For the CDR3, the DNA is TGTGCCAGCAGTGAGGGACTAGCGGGAGGGCCGGTCATTGAGCAGTTCTTC. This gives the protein CASSEGLAGGPVIEQFF.

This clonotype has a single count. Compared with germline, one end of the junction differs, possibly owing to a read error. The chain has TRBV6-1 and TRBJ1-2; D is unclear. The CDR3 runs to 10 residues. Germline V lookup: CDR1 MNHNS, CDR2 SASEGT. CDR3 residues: CTSSDFRYTF. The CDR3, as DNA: TGTACCAGCAGTGATTTCCGCTACACCTTC.

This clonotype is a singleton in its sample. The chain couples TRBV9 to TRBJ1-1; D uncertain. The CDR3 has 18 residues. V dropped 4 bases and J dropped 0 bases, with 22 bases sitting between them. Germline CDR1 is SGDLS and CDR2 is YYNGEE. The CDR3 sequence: CASSPQTGRHRLNTEAFF. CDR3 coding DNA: TGTGCCAGCAGCCCCCAAACCGGACGGCACCGCCTGAACACTGAAGCTTTCTTT. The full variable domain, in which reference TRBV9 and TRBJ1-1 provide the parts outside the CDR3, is DSGVTQTPKHLITATGQRVTLRCSPRSGDLSVYWYQQSLDQGLQFLIQYYNGEERAKGNILERFSAQQFPDLHSELNLSSLELGDSALYFCASSPQTGRHRLNTEAFFGQGTRLTVV.

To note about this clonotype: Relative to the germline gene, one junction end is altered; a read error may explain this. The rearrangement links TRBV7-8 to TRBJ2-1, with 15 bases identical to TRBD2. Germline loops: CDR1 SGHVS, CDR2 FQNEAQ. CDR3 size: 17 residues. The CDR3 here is CTSSPGLAGGQIYEQFF. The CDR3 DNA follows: TGTACCAGCAGCCCGGGACTAGCGGGAGGCCAAATATATGAGCAGTTCTTC.

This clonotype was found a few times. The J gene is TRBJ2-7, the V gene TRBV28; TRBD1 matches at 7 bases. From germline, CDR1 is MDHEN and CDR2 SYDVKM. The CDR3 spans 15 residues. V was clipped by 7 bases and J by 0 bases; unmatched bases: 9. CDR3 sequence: CASTPGAGGSYEQYF. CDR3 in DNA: TGTGCCAGCACCCCTGGGGCAGGGGGCTCCTACGAGCAGTACTTC.

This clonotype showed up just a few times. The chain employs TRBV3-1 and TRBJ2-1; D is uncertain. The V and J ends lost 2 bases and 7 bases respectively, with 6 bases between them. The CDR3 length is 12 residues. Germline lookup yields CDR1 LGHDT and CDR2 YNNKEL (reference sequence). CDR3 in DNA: TGTGCCAGCAGCCAAATGAGAAATGAGCAGTTCTTC. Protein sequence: CASSQMRNEQFF.

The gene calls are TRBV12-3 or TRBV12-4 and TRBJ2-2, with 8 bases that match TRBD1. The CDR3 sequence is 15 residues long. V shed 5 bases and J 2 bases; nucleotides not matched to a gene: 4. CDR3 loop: CASSPQGVNTGELFF. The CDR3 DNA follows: TGTGCCAGCAGTCCACAGGGGGTTAACACCGGGGAGCTGTTTTTT.

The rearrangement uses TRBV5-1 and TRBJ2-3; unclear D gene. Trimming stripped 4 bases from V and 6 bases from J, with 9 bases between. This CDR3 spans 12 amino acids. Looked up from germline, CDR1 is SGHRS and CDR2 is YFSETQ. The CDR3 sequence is CASSRPLDTQYF. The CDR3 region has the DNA TGCGCCAGCAGCCGCCCCTTGGATACGCAGTATTTT.

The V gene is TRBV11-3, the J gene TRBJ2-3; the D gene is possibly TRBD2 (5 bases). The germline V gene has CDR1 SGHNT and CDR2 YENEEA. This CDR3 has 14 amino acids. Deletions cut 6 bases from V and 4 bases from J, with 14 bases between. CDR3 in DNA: TGTGCCAGCAGACCCACTAGTTTCCCAGATACGCAGTATTTT. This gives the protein CASRPTSFPDTQYF.

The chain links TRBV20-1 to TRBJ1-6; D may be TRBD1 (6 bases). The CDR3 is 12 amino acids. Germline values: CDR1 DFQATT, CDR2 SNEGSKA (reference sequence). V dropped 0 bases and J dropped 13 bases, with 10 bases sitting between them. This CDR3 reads CSAREQGGPLHF. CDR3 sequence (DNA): TGCAGTGCTAGAGAACAGGGAGGCCCCCTCCACTTT.

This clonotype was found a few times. The DNA for the CDR3 is TGTGCCAGCAGTCCTACTAGCGTCTTAAGCTCCTACGAGCAGTACTTC. Its translation: CASSPTSVLSSYEQYF. This sequence joins TRBV7-2 and TRBJ2-7; 7 bases are a match to TRBD2. Germline assignment: CDR1 SGHTA and CDR2 FQGNSA. This CDR3 has 16 residues. V lost 6 bases, J lost 0 bases, and 11 bases stayed unmatched.

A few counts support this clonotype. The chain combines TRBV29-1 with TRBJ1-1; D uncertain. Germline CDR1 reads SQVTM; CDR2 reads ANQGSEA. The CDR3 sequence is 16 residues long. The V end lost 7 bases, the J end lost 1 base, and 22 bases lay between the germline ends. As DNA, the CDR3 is TGCAGCGGTGGTCAGGAGTTGGGTGTCCCGAACACTGAAGCTTTCTTT. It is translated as CSGGQELGVPNTEAFF.

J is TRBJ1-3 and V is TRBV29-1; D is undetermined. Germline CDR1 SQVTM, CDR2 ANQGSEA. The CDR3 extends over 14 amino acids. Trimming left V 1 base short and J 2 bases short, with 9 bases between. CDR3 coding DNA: TGCAGCGTTGAAGGCGAAACGGCTGGAAACACCATATATTTT. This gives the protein CSVEGETAGNTIYF.

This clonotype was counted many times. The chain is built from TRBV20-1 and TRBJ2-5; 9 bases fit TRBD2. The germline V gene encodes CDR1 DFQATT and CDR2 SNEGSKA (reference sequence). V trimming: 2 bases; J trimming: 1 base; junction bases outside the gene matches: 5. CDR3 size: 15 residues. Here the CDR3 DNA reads TGCAGTGCTAGACGGGCGGGGGGGATCCAAGAGACCCAGTACTTC. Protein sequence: CSARRAGGIQETQYF.

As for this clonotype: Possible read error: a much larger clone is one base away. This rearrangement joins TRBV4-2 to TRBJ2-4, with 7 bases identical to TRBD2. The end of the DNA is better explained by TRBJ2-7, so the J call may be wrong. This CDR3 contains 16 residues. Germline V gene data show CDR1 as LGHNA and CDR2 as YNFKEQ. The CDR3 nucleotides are TGTGCCAGCAGCCAAGATTTCGCCAGCGGGGAAAGCGAGCAGTACTTC. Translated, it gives CASSQDFASGESEQYF.

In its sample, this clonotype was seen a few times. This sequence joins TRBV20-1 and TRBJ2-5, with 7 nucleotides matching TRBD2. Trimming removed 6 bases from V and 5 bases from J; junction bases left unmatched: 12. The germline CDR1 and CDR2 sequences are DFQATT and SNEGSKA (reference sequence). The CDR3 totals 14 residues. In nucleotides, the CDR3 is TGCAGTGCCGCCTCTCTAGCGGTGAGGGAGACCCAGTACTTC. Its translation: CSAASLAVRETQYF.

This chain's CDR3 is CSAPKSAGVRDTQYF. Written as DNA, the CDR3 is TGCAGTGCCCCGAAGAGCGCGGGAGTTAGAGATACGCAGTATTTT. The V and J genes are TRBV20-1 and TRBJ2-3; 7 bases align to TRBD2. The CDR3 is 15 amino acids. V trimming: 6 bases; J trimming: 5 bases; junction bases outside the gene matches: 14. Germline V CDR1 and CDR2: DFQATT, SNEGSKA (reference sequence).

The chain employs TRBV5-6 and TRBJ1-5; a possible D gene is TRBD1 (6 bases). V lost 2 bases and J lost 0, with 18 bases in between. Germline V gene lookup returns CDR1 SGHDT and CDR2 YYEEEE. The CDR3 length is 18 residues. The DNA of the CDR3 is TGTGCCAGCAGCTTCTGGGCAGGGGCCTCTTATAGCAATCAGCCCCAGCATTTT. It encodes CASSFWAGASYSNQPQHF.

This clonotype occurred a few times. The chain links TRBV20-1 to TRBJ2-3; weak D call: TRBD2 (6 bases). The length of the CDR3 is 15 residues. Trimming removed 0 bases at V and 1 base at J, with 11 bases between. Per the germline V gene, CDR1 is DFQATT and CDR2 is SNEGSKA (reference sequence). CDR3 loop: CSARDGGVGTDTQYF. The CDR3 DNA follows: TGCAGTGCTAGAGATGGAGGGGTTGGCACAGATACGCAGTATTTT.

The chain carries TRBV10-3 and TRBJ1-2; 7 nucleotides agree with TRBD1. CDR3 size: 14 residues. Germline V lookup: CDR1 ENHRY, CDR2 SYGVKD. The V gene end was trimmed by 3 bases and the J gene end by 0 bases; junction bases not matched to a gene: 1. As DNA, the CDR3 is TGTGCCATCAGTGACAGGGGGTCTAACTATGGCTACACCTTC. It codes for CAISDRGSNYGYTF.

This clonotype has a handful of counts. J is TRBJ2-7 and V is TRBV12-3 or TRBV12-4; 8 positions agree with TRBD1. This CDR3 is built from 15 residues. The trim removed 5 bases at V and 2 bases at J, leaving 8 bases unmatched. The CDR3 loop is CASSPGGTGTYEQYF. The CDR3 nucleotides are TGTGCCAGCAGTCCTGGGGGGACAGGAACCTACGAGCAGTACTTC.

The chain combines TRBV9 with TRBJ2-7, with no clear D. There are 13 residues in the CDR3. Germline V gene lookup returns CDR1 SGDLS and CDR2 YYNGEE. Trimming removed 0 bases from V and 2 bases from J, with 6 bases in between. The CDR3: CASSVDGAYEQYF. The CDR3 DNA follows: TGTGCCAGCAGCGTAGACGGTGCCTACGAGCAGTACTTC.

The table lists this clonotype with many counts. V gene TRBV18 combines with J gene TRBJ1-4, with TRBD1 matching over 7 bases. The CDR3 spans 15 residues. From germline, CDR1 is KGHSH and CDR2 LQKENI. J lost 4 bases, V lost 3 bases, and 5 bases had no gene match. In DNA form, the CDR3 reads TGTGCCAGCTCACCGCCGGGACAGTTTAATGAAAAACTGTTTTTT. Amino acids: CASSPPGQFNEKLFF.

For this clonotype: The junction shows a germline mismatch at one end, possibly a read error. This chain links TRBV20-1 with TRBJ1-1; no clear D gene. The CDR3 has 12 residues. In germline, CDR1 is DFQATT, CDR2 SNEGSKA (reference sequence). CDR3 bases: TGCAGTGCTAGTTTAGGCGACACTGGAGCTTTCTTT. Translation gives CSASLGDTGAFF.

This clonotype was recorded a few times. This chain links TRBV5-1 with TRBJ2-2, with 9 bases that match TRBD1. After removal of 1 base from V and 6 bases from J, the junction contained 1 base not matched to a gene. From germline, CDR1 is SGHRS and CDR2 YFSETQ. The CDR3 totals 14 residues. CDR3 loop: CASSLRQGAGELFF. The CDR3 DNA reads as TGCGCCAGCAGCTTGAGACAGGGGGCCGGGGAGCTGTTTTTT.

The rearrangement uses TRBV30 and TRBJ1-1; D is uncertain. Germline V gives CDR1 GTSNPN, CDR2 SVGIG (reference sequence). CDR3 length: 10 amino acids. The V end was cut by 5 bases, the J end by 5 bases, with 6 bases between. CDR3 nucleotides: TGTGCCTGGGGGAGGACTGAAGCTTTCTTT. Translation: CAWGRTEAFF. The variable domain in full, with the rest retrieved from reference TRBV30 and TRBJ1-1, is SQTIHQWPATLVQPVGSPLSLECTVEGTSNPNLYWYRQAAGRGLQLLFYSVGIGQISSEVPQNLSASRPQDRQFILSSKKLLLSDSGFYLCAWGRTEAFFGQGTRLTVV.

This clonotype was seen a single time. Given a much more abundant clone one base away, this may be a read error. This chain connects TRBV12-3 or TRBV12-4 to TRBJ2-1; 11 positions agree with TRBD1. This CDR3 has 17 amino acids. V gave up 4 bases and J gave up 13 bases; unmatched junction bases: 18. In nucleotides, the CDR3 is TGTGCCAGCAGTTATCTGTCGCGGACAGGGGGCGGAGAGACCCAGTTCTTC. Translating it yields CASSYLSRTGGGETQFF.